These 3 T cell receptor beta chains originate from one sample sequenced in a study of OX40 agonist ivuxolimab in advanced cancers. Assay: immunoSEQ multiplex PCR; the TCRdb copy retains only in-frame clones and omits some. The sample lists about 26,000 clones; 85% to 90% were seen once. The input for sequencing was CD4+ or CD8+ T cells sorted from blood, taken in a trial of the OX40 agonist ivuxolimab. The source is an adult with an advanced solid tumor such as melanoma, head and neck, liver or kidney cancer.

This clone was recorded once. The chain has TRBV29-1 and TRBJ2-1; 7 positions agree with TRBD2. The germline V gene has CDR1 SQVTM and CDR2 ANQGSEA. J was trimmed by 2 bases and V by 1 base; bases with no gene match: 5. CDR3 length equals 15 residues. The CDR3 DNA follows: TGCAGCGTTGAAGGAAAGACTAGCCCCTACAATGAGCAGTTCTTC. As protein: CSVEGKTSPYNEQFF.

This chain joins TRBV14 and TRBJ2-7; D is perhaps TRBD2 (5 bases). This CDR3 contains 13 residues. Germline V gene sequence: CDR1 SGHDN, CDR2 FVKESK. Between the trimmed V and J ends, which lost 2 bases and 7 bases, there was a span of 12 bases. CDR3 DNA sequence: TGTGCCAGCAGCCAACTCACGGGGATGGAGCAGTACTTC. It yields the protein CASSQLTGMEQYF.

The chain joins TRBV27 to TRBJ2-6; tentatively, D is TRBD1 (5 bases). The germline V and J ends were trimmed by 4 bases and 4 bases, with 11 bases remaining between them. Germline V gene lookup returns CDR1 MNHEY and CDR2 SMNVEV (reference sequence). The CDR3 has 15 residues. Here the CDR3 reads CASSSGLSGANVLTF. DNA of the CDR3: TGTGCCAGCAGTTCAGGGTTATCCGGGGCCAACGTCCTGACTTTC.